These T cell receptor beta chains were read from a single sample in a study of PD-L1 blockade in urothelial cancer. The assay was immunoSEQ multiplex PCR, and TCRdb's table has in-frame clones only and misses some. The sample has approximately 44,000 clones; about 89% are singletons. The material was PBMCs, obtained around atezolizumab (anti-PD-L1) treatment. The receptors were sampled from a man aged 70 or older with urothelial cancer. The CDR3 runs from the conserved cysteine through the conserved F or W. Fields, in order: D gene, clone size, V gene, J gene, CDR3 DNA, CDR3 protein. A D gene is named only where the DNA matches it firmly. The size entry is marked missing in some rows and otherwise reads once, few, many or a size class.

D gene: TRBD1; clone size: NA; V gene: TRBV27; J gene: TRBJ1-2; CDR3 DNA: TGTGCCAGCAGAATGGGACAGGCCCCTCTCTATGGCTACACCTTC; CDR3 protein: CASRMGQAPLYGYTF
D gene: NA; clone size: NA; V gene: TRBV27; J gene: TRBJ2-7; CDR3 DNA: TGTGCCAGCAGTTTATCGGCTAGCAGCTCCTACGAGCAGTACTTC; CDR3 protein: CASSLSASSSYEQYF
D gene: TRBD2; clone size: NA; V gene: TRBV5-4; J gene: TRBJ2-3; CDR3 DNA: TGTGCCAGCAGCGAGGGGACTAGCAGAACAGATACGCAGTATTTT; CDR3 protein: CASSEGTSRTDTQYF
D gene: NA; clone size: NA; V gene: TRBV4-2; J gene: TRBJ1-2; CDR3 DNA: TGTGCCAGCAGCCAAGCTGCCACTTCCTTGAAGAGGGACTATGGCTACACCTTC; CDR3 protein: CASSQAATSLKRDYGYTF
D gene: TRBD1; clone size: NA; V gene: TRBV29-1; J gene: TRBJ1-1; CDR3 DNA: TGCAGCGTTGCTAAGGGACAGGCAAAATTCGGTGAAGCTTTCTTT; CDR3 protein: CSVAKGQAKFGEAFF
D gene: NA; clone size: NA; V gene: TRBV10-3; J gene: TRBJ2-2; CDR3 DNA: TGTGCCATCAACTCGGGAGGGGGCGCCGGGGAGCTGTTTTTT; CDR3 protein: CAINSGGGAGELFF
D gene: NA; clone size: few; V gene: TRBV5-1; J gene: TRBJ1-1; CDR3 DNA: TGCGCCAGCAGCCTGGCGGTGGTCCAGGGGAATGAAGCTTTCTTT; CDR3 protein: CASSLAVVQGNEAFF
D gene: NA; clone size: NA; V gene: TRBV4-2; J gene: TRBJ2-7; CDR3 DNA: TGTGCCAGCAGCCAAGCGTCAGGGGCTAACTACGAGCAGTACTTC; CDR3 protein: CASSQASGANYEQYF
D gene: TRBD1; clone size: once; V gene: TRBV14; J gene: TRBJ2-7; CDR3 DNA: TGTGCCAGCAGCCAAGCGAGGACAGGGATCGGGGAGCAGTACTTC; CDR3 protein: CASSQARTGIGEQYF
D gene: TRBD1; clone size: NA; V gene: TRBV5-1; J gene: TRBJ2-7; CDR3 DNA: TGCGCCAGCAGCTTGGAAGGCACAGGGGCCCACGAGCAGTACTTC; CDR3 protein: CASSLEGTGAHEQYF
D gene: TRBD2; clone size: once; V gene: TRBV28; J gene: TRBJ2-7; CDR3 DNA: TGTGCCAGCAGTTTAGGGGGGACTAGCGGGACTTACGAGCAGTACTTC; CDR3 protein: CASSLGGTSGTYEQYF
D gene: NA; clone size: NA; V gene: TRBV16; J gene: TRBJ2-4; CDR3 DNA: TGTGCCAGCAGCCTAGACCCCCCAGGGGACGGTAGAAACATTCAGTACTTC; CDR3 protein: CASSLDPPGDGRNIQYF
D gene: NA; clone size: NA; V gene: TRBV5-4; J gene: TRBJ1-1; CDR3 DNA: TGTGCCAGCAGTCACGGGTCTAGAGGAGGGACGAACACTGAAGCTTTCTTT; CDR3 protein: CASSHGSRGGTNTEAFF
D gene: TRBD2; clone size: NA; V gene: TRBV29-1; J gene: TRBJ2-7; CDR3 DNA: TGCAGCGTTGAAGGGCCTAGCGGGCCCTACGAGCAGTACTTC; CDR3 protein: CSVEGPSGPYEQYF
D gene: TRBD2; clone size: NA; V gene: TRBV2; J gene: TRBJ2-1; CDR3 DNA: TGTGCCAGCATTAAAGCGGGAGGGCCGGGCAATGAGCAGTTCTTC; CDR3 protein: CASIKAGGPGNEQFF
D gene: NA; clone size: NA; V gene: TRBV19; J gene: TRBJ2-3; CDR3 DNA: TGTGCCAGTAGTATAGGAGGGCGGAACACAGATACGCAGTATTTT; CDR3 protein: CASSIGGRNTDTQYF
D gene: TRBD1; clone size: few; V gene: TRBV5-1; J gene: TRBJ1-2; CDR3 DNA: TGCGCCAGCAGCTTGGCCACAGGACAGGGGGCCAGGGGCTACACCTTC; CDR3 protein: CASSLATGQGARGYTF
D gene: NA; clone size: NA; V gene: TRBV30; J gene: TRBJ2-6; CDR3 DNA: TGTGCCTGGAGTGCAGGGAACGGGGCCAACGTCCTGACTTTC; CDR3 protein: CAWSAGNGANVLTF
D gene: TRBD1; clone size: NA; V gene: TRBV4-2; J gene: TRBJ2-2; CDR3 DNA: TGTGCCAGCAGCCAGGAGACAGGGGTTGGGGAGCTGTTTTTT; CDR3 protein: CASSQETGVGELFF
D gene: TRBD1; clone size: once; V gene: TRBV5-1; J gene: TRBJ1-2; CDR3 DNA: TGCGCCAGCAGCTGGACAGGGGACTATGGCTACACCTTC; CDR3 protein: CASSWTGDYGYTF
D gene: TRBD2; clone size: NA; V gene: TRBV5-4; J gene: TRBJ2-7; CDR3 DNA: TGTGCCAGCAGCTTGTTAACAGCGGGAGGGTCCTACGAGCAGTACTTC; CDR3 protein: CASSLLTAGGSYEQYF
D gene: TRBD1; clone size: NA; V gene: TRBV7-8; J gene: TRBJ1-2; CDR3 DNA: TGTGCCAGCAGCTTAGAAGGGACAGGGTATGATGCTGATGGCTACACCTTC; CDR3 protein: CASSLEGTGYDADGYTF
D gene: NA; clone size: once; V gene: TRBV19; J gene: TRBJ2-1; CDR3 DNA: TGTGCCAGTAGTATAGCAGGAACCCTCTCCTACAATGAGCAGTTCTTC; CDR3 protein: CASSIAGTLSYNEQFF
D gene: TRBD1; clone size: NA; V gene: TRBV28; J gene: TRBJ2-7; CDR3 DNA: TGTGCCAGCAGTACGAGGGGGCCCTACGAGCAGTACTTC; CDR3 protein: CASSTRGPYEQYF
D gene: NA; clone size: NA; V gene: TRBV6-6; J gene: TRBJ1-2; CDR3 DNA: TGTGCCAGCAGCAACGTAGGGGTCGGCTACACCTTC; CDR3 protein: CASSNVGVGYTF
D gene: TRBD1; clone size: once; V gene: TRBV6-1; J gene: TRBJ2-7; CDR3 DNA: TGTGCCAGCAGTGATCGCGGACAGGGTACCCCCTACGAGCAGTACTTC; CDR3 protein: CASSDRGQGTPYEQYF
D gene: TRBD2; clone size: once; V gene: TRBV5-4; J gene: TRBJ2-2; CDR3 DNA: TGTGCCAGCAGCTTGGCCACTAGCGGGCTTTACACCGGGGAGCTGTTTTTT; CDR3 protein: CASSLATSGLYTGELFF
D gene: TRBD2; clone size: NA; V gene: TRBV9; J gene: TRBJ2-2; CDR3 DNA: TGTGCCAGCAGCCATACTCAGACTAGCAGGAACACCGGGGAGCTGTTTTTT; CDR3 protein: CASSHTQTSRNTGELFF
D gene: TRBD1; clone size: NA; V gene: TRBV28; J gene: TRBJ1-5; CDR3 DNA: TGTGCCAGCAGCTCCGGGACAGGGGTCCCGTATCAGCCCCAGCATTTT; CDR3 protein: CASSSGTGVPYQPQHF
D gene: NA; clone size: NA; V gene: TRBV5-6; J gene: TRBJ2-6; CDR3 DNA: TGTGCCAGCAGCGTGTTCGTCTCTGGGGCCAACGTCCTGACTTTC; CDR3 protein: CASSVFVSGANVLTF
D gene: TRBD1; clone size: NA; V gene: TRBV6-5; J gene: TRBJ2-7; CDR3 DNA: TGTGCCAGCAGATCAGGACAGGGTGGCAACGAGCAGTACTTC; CDR3 protein: CASRSGQGGNEQYF
D gene: NA; clone size: NA; V gene: TRBV1; J gene: TRBJ1-4; CDR3 DNA: TGCACCAGCAGCCGAACTCCGGGACGAGGGGGTGAAAAACTGTTTTTT; CDR3 protein: CTSSRTPGRGGEKLFF
D gene: NA; clone size: NA; V gene: TRBV30; J gene: TRBJ2-3; CDR3 DNA: TGTGCCTGGGACAGGACTAGCACAGATACGCAGTATTTT; CDR3 protein: CAWDRTSTDTQYF
D gene: NA; clone size: NA; V gene: TRBV30; J gene: TRBJ1-2; CDR3 DNA: TGTGCCTGGAGTGTACGAGTCTATGGCTACACCTTC; CDR3 protein: CAWSVRVYGYTF
D gene: TRBD1; clone size: NA; V gene: TRBV28; J gene: TRBJ2-2; CDR3 DNA: TGTGCCAGCGGACAGGAAAACACCGGGGAGCTGTTTTTT; CDR3 protein: CASGQENTGELFF
D gene: TRBD2; clone size: NA; V gene: TRBV9; J gene: TRBJ2-1; CDR3 DNA: TGTGCCAGCAGCGCAGCGGGAGGGTTCGACAATGAGCAGTTCTTC; CDR3 protein: CASSAAGGFDNEQFF
D gene: NA; clone size: NA; V gene: TRBV27; J gene: TRBJ2-2; CDR3 DNA: TGTGCCAGCAGTTTCGCCGCTTCGGCCGGGGAGCTGTTTTTT; CDR3 protein: CASSFAASAGELFF
D gene: NA; clone size: NA; V gene: TRBV6-1; J gene: TRBJ1-1; CDR3 DNA: TGTGCCAGCAGTGAACTTCCAGGTTCTAACACTGAAGCTTTCTTT; CDR3 protein: CASSELPGSNTEAFF
D gene: TRBD2; clone size: NA; V gene: TRBV5-4; J gene: TRBJ2-5; CDR3 DNA: TGTGCCAGCAGCTTAGGGACTAGCGGGAGCCAAGAGACCCAGTACTTC; CDR3 protein: CASSLGTSGSQETQYF
D gene: NA; clone size: NA; V gene: TRBV10-2; J gene: TRBJ1-2; CDR3 DNA: TGCGCCAGCAGTGTTAAGGGACTCGGCTATGGCTACACCTTC; CDR3 protein: CASSVKGLGYGYTF
D gene: TRBD2; clone size: once; V gene: TRBV7-3; J gene: TRBJ2-1; CDR3 DNA: TGTGCCAGCAGCTCTGGAGTAGCGGGAGGGGGGAATGAGCAGTTCTTC; CDR3 protein: CASSSGVAGGGNEQFF
D gene: NA; clone size: NA; V gene: TRBV9; J gene: TRBJ2-2; CDR3 DNA: TGTGCCAGCAGCCTCCAGACGAACACCGGGGAGCTGTTTTTT; CDR3 protein: CASSLQTNTGELFF
D gene: NA; clone size: NA; V gene: TRBV5-6; J gene: TRBJ1-1; CDR3 DNA: TGTGCCAGCAGCTTGAAAAGCAGGGCCACTGAAGCTTTCTTT; CDR3 protein: CASSLKSRATEAFF
D gene: TRBD2; clone size: NA; V gene: TRBV11-3; J gene: TRBJ2-2; CDR3 DNA: TGTGCCAGCAGCCCGGGACTAGCGGGTAATTCGAACACCGGGGAGCTGTTTTTT; CDR3 protein: CASSPGLAGNSNTGELFF
D gene: TRBD1; clone size: NA; V gene: TRBV6-1; J gene: TRBJ2-1; CDR3 DNA: TGTGCCACCCAGGGGGCTTCCTACAATGAGCAGTTCTTC; CDR3 protein: CATQGASYNEQFF
D gene: TRBD1; clone size: NA; V gene: TRBV9; J gene: TRBJ2-6; CDR3 DNA: TGTGCCAGCAGCGTAGCCCCCGGGACAGGGTATGGGGCCAACGTCCTGACTTTC; CDR3 protein: CASSVAPGTGYGANVLTF
D gene: TRBD2; clone size: NA; V gene: TRBV5-4; J gene: TRBJ2-1; CDR3 DNA: TGTGCCAGCAACGAAGGGACTAGTTTATACAATGAGCAGTTCTTC; CDR3 protein: CASNEGTSLYNEQFF
D gene: NA; clone size: NA; V gene: TRBV5-4; J gene: TRBJ2-7; CDR3 DNA: TGTGCCAGCAGCGAGGACTCTGCCCTCTACGAGCAGTACTTC; CDR3 protein: CASSEDSALYEQYF
D gene: TRBD1; clone size: medium-sized; V gene: TRBV7-2; J gene: TRBJ1-1; CDR3 DNA: TGTGCCAGCAGCTTCGGGCAGGGGGACCCAGGTTTCTTT; CDR3 protein: CASSFGQGDPGFF
D gene: NA; clone size: NA; V gene: TRBV4-1; J gene: TRBJ2-4; CDR3 DNA: TGCGCCAGCAGCCAAGAGAGCCCATCCCCTGAAGCGACCAAAAACATTCAGTACTTC; CDR3 protein: CASSQESPSPEATKNIQYF